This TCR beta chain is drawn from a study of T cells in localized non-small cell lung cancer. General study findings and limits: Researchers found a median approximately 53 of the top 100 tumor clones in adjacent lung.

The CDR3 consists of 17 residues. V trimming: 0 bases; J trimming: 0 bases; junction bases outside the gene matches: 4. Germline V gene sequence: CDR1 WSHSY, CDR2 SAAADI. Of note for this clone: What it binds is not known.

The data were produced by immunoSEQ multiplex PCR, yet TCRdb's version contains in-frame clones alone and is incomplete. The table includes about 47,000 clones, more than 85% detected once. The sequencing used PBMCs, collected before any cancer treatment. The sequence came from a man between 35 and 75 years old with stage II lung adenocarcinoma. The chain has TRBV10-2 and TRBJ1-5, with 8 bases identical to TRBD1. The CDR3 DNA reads TGCGCCAGCAGTGAGTCTCAGGGGGCGGATAGCAATCAGCCCCAGCATTTT. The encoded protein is CASSESQGADSNQPQHF.